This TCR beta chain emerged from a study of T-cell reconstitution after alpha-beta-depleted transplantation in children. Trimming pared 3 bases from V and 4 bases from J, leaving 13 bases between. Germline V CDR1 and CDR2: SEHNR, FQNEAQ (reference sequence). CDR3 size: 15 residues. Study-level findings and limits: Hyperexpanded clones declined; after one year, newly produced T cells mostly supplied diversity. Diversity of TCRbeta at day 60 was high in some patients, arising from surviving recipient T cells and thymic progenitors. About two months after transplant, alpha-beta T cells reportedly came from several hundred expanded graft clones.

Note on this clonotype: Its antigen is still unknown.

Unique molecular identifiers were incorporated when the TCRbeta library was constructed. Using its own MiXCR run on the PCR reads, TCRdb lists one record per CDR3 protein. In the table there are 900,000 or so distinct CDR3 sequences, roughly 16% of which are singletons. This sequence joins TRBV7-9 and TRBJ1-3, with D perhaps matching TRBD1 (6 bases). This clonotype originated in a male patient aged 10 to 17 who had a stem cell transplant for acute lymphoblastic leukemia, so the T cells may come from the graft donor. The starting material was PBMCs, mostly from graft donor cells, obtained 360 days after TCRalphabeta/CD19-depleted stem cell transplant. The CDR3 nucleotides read TGTGCCAGCAGCTTTTTACAGGGCATGGGAAACACCATATATTTT. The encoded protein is CASSFLQGMGNTIYF.